This TCR beta chain was sequenced during a study of T cell changes during pregnancy in multiple sclerosis. Libraries were prepared by immunoSEQ multiplex PCR; TCRdb keeps only in-frame clonotypes and omits some of them. The sample carries about 88,000 clones, more than 85% recorded once. Germline assignment: CDR1 MNHEY and CDR2 SMNVEV (reference sequence). This CDR3 region has 10 residues. V dropped 8 bases and J dropped 3 bases, with 4 bases sitting between them. This clone came up a few times. The origin of this receptor is a female donor with multiple sclerosis, enrolled in a pregnancy study. Sample: peripheral blood, taken in the first trimester of pregnancy. The chain is built from TRBV27 and TRBJ1-2; D call uncertain. The CDR3 DNA sequence: TGTGCCAGCCGTCACTATGGCTACACCTTC. Translation: CASRHYGYTF.